These T cell receptor beta chains were read from a single sample in a study of T cells in localized non-small cell lung cancer. Repertoires were generated with immunoSEQ multiplex PCR, while TCRdb's copy carries only in-frame clones and drops some. The sample includes tens of thousands of clones, about 80% of them seen just once. The sequencing used peripheral blood, collected before any cancer treatment. Receptor source: a female donor older than 55 with stage II squamous cell lung carcinoma. Both conserved end residues are trimmed from each CDR3. D genes are given only for firm matches. Size is stated for part of the rows, as once, few or many counts, or as a class when the clone is expanded.

j_gene,abundance,d_gene,len,v_gene,CDR3aa
TRBJ1-2,-,-,13,TRBV4-3,ASSQTTEANYGYT
TRBJ2-2,once,TRBD2,13,TRBV6-4,ASKTLAGGPGELF
TRBJ2-3,few,-,13,TRBV7-3,ASSLGVLGGDTQY
TRBJ1-1,-,-,11,TRBV27,ASSFAATGGAF
TRBJ1-2,-,-,12,TRBV9,ASSVGAPSAGYT
TRBJ2-7,-,TRBD1,12,TRBV6-6,ASKTPGQAHEQY
TRBJ2-7,-,-,13,TRBV7-2,ASTRSGATHYEQY
TRBJ2-2,-,-,13,TRBV9,ASSVRNLSPGELF
TRBJ1-2,-,-,13,TRBV9,ASSVTGSETSGYT
TRBJ2-7,-,-,12,TRBV7-2,ASSRLGWTDEQY
TRBJ1-1,few,-,12,TRBV11-2,ASSLVVGATEAF
TRBJ2-5,few,TRBD1,14,TRBV7-3,ASSAGQGSRQETQY
TRBJ2-7,-,TRBD1,12,TRBV6-6,ASRNRGSSNEQY
TRBJ2-1,-,TRBD2,12,TRBV19,ASSGLAGYNEQF
TRBJ2-7,-,-,9,TRBV9,ASSGNYEQY
TRBJ1-1,few,-,10,TRBV7-6,ASSLEGAEAF
TRBJ1-1,-,-,12,TRBV7-6,ASSSPPANTEAF
TRBJ2-5,-,-,12,TRBV9,ASSVDLLKETQY
TRBJ1-2,-,-,12,TRBV7-9,ASSLLATNYGYT
TRBJ1-6,few,-,13,TRBV7-2,ASSGSRVSNSPLH
TRBJ2-7,-,-,12,TRBV5-1,ASSWTGSSYEQY
TRBJ2-3,-,-,11,TRBV9,ASSTRLSDTQY
TRBJ2-3,-,-,13,TRBV2,ASLEGGGAMDTQY
TRBJ2-7,-,-,12,TRBV9,ASSVAGRGYEQY
TRBJ2-7,-,TRBD1,12,TRBV4-1,ASSQDEGAVEQY
TRBJ2-5,-,-,12,TRBV6-1,ASRRDRSQETQY
TRBJ2-7,-,TRBD1,13,TRBV30,AWSVNRGASYEQY